Described below is a single T cell receptor (beta chain) sequence and its context. All patients experienced relapse after autologous stem cell transplantation, and brentuximab vedotin exposure was variable. The protocol was immunoSEQ multiplex PCR, while the TCRdb copy is restricted to in-frame clones and leaves out a portion. The sample lists roughly 9,900 clones; about 93% were seen once. This sample was taken from a study of PD-1 blockade in classical Hodgkin lymphoma. The CDR3 covers 14 residues. Germline V gives CDR1 SNHLY, CDR2 FYNNEI. V lost 4 bases and J lost 0, with 9 bases in between. The specimen was peripheral blood mononuclear cells (PBMCs), collected at baseline. The chain has TRBV2 and TRBJ1-2; no clear D gene. This sequence originates from a human donor with classical Hodgkin lymphoma. The CDR3 sequence is CASSALTANYGYTF. The CDR3 nucleotides are TGTGCCAGCAGTGCGCTCACAGCTAACTATGGCTACACCTTC.